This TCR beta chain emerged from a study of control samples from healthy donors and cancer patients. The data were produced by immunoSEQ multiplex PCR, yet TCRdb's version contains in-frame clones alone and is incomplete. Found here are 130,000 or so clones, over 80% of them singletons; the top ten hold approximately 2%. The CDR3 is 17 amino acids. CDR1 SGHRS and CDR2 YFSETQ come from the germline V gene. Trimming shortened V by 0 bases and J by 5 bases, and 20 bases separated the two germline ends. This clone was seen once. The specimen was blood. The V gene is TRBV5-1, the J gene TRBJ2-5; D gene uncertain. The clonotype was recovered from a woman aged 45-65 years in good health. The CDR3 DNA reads TGCGCCAGCAGCTTGGGGTCCAGCCGGACCTCCTGGGAGACCCAGTACTTC. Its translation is CASSLGSSRTSWETQYF.